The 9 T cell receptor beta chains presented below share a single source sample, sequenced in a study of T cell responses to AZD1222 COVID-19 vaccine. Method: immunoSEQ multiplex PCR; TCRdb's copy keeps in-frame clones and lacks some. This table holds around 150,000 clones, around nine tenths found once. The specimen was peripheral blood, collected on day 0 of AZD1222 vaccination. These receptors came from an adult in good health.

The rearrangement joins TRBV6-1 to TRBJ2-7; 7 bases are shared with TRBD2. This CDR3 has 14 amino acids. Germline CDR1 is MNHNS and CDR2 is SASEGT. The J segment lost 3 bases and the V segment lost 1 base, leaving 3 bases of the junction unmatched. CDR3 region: CASSEDGGSYEQYF. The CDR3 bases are TGTGCCAGCAGTGAAGATGGCGGGAGCTACGAGCAGTACTTC.

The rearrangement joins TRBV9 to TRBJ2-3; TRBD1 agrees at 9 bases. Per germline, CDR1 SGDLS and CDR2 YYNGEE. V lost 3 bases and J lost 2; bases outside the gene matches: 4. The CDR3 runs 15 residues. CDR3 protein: CASSEQGALTDTQYF. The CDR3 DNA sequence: TGTGCCAGCAGCGAACAGGGGGCACTCACAGATACGCAGTATTTT.

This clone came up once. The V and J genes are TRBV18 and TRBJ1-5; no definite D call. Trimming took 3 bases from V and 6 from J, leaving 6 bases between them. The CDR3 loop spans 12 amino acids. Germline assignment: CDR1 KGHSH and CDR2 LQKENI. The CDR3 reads CASSPGSQPQHF. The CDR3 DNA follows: TGTGCCAGCTCACCGGGAAGTCAGCCCCAGCATTTT.

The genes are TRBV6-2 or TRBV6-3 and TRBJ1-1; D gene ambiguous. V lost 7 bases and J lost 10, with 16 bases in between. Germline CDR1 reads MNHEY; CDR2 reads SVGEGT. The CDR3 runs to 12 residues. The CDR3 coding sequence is TGTGCCAGCACCCCCCGGGAAAGTCGAGCTTTCTTT. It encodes CASTPRESRAFF.

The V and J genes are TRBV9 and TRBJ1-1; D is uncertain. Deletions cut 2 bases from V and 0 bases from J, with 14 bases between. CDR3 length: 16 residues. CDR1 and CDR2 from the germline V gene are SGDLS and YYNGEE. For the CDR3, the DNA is TGTGCCAGCAGCGTCCCACGGGAGGGAGTGAACACTGAAGCTTTCTTT. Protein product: CASSVPREGVNTEAFF.

This chain's CDR3 is CASSWGPKANTGELFF. Here the CDR3 DNA reads TGTGCCAGTAGCTGGGGTCCTAAAGCGAACACCGGGGAGCTGTTTTTT. The chain links TRBV19 to TRBJ2-2; D ambiguous. V lost 6 bases, J lost 0 bases, and 14 bases lay in between. CDR3 size: 16 residues. The germline gives CDR1 LNHDA, CDR2 SQIVND (reference sequence).

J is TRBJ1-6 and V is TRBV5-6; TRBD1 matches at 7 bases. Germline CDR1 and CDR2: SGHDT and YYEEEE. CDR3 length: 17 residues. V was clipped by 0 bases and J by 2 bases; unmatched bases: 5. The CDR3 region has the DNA TGTGCCAGCAGCTTGGAAGGAGGGGGCCCCTATAATTCACCCCTCCACTTT. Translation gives CASSLEGGGPYNSPLHF.

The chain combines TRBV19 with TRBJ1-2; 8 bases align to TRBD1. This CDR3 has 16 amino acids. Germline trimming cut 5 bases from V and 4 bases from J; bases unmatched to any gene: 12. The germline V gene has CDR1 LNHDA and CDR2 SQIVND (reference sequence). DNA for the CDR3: TGTGCCAGTAGTCCAACTCAGGGGGCTGATTCCTATGGCTACACCTTC. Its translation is CASSPTQGADSYGYTF.

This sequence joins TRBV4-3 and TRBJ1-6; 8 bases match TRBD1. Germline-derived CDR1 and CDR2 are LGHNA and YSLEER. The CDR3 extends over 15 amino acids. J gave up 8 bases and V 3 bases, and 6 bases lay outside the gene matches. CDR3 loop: CASSQTQGGHSPLHF. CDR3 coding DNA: TGCGCCAGCAGCCAGACACAGGGGGGGCATTCACCCCTCCACTTT.